This TCR beta chain is drawn from a study of T cell repertoires in cytomegalovirus infection. About the study: Through public TCR beta signatures, both CMV infection and matching HLA type were indicated.

TCRdb called the reads again in MiXCR, with one record for every CDR3 protein. The repertoire consists of around 530,000 distinct CDR3 sequences, with about 26% occurring once and the leading ten covering roughly an eighth. V was trimmed by 4 bases and J by 2 bases, leaving 7 bases between them. This CDR3 comprises 13 residues. Germline CDR1 KGHDR, CDR2 SFDVKD. Study results and caveats: Across the ex vivo response, the dominant clonotypes were HLA-C-restricted CMV-specific TCR beta clonotypes.

This clonotype turned up a few times. Antigen: not known. Specimen: PBMCs. The clonotype comes from a human donor in good health (CMV status not recorded). Some clones in this sample may be carry-over from other donors' samples. The chain links TRBV24-1 to TRBJ2-5; D is undetermined. CDR3: CATSEHGQETQYF. In DNA, the CDR3 is TGTGCCACCAGTGAACACGGACAAGAGACCCAGTACTTC.